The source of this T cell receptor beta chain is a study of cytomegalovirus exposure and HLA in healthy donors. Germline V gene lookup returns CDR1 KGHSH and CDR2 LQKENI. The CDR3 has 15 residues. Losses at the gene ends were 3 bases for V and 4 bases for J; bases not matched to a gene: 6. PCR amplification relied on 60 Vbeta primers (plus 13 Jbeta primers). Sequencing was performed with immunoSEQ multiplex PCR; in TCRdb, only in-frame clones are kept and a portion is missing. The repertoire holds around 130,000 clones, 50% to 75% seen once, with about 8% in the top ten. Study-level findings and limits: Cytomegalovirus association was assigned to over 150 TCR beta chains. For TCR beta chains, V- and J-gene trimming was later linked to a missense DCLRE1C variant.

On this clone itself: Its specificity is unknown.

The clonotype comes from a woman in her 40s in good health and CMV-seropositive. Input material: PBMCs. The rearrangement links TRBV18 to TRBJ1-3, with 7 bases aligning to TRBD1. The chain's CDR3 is CASSPWDRIGNTIYF. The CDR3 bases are TGTGCCAGCTCACCGTGGGACAGAATAGGAAACACCATATATTTT.